This T cell receptor (beta chain) appears in the sequencing data of a study of neoadjuvant anti-PD-1 for oral cavity cancer. Germline V CDR1 and CDR2: SGHDN, FVKESK. The CDR3 consists of 13 residues. V lost 5 bases to trimming and J lost 6 bases; unmatched junction nucleotides: 1. Comments on this clone: Its cognate antigen is unknown.

Patients were newly diagnosed with stage II-IVA oral cavity squamous cell carcinoma without prior systemic or radiation treatment. Study-level findings and limits: Post-treatment tumors with larger preexisting clones showed more shrinkage. With three patients per group, TCR findings need larger cohorts.

This table comes from immunoSEQ multiplex PCR, and its TCRdb copy is limited to in-frame clones, with some not included. The sample contains more than 9,500 clones, over 50% of which appear only once. This sample comprised tumor tissue, obtained before nivolumab (anti-PD-1) treatment. This TCR derives from a person aged 35 to 85 with oral cavity squamous cell carcinoma. The chain links TRBV14 to TRBJ2-2; TRBD2 agrees at 9 bases. The chain's CDR3 is CASSGTSSGELFF. For the CDR3, the DNA is TGTGCCAGCAGCGGGACTAGCTCCGGGGAGCTGTTTTTT.